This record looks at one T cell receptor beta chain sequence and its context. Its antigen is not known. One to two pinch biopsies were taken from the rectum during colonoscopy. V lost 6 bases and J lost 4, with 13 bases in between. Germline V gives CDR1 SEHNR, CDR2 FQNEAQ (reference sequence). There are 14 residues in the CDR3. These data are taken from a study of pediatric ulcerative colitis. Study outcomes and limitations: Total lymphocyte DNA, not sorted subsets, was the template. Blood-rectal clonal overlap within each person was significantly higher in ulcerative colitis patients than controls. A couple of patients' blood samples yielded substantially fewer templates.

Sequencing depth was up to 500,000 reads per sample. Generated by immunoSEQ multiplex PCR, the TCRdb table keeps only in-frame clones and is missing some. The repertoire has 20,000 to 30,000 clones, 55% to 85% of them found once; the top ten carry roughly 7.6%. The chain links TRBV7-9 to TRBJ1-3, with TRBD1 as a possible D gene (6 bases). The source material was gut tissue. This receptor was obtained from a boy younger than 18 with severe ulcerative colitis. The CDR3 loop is CASRSGASGNTIYF. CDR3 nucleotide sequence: TGTGCCAGCAGATCAGGGGCTTCAGGAAACACCATATATTTT.